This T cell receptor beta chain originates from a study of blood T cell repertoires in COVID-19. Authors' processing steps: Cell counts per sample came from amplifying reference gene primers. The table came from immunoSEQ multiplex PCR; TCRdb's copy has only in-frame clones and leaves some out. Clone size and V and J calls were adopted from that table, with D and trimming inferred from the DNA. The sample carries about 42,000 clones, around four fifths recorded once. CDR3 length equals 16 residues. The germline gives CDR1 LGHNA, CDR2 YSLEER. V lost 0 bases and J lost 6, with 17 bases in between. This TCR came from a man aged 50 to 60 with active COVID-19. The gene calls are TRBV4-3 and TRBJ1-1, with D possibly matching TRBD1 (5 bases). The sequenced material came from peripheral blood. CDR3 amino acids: CASSQDIGRDNPEAFF. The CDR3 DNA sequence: TGCGCCAGCAGCCAAGATATCGGCAGGGATAACCCTGAAGCTTTCTTT.